This T cell receptor beta chain was captured in a study of T cells after yellow fever vaccination. Whole-study findings and limits: Compared with primary, the secondary response was weaker and peaked at day 5, not 15. Abundant bulk-population clonotypes could contaminate the FACS-sorted repertoires.

TCR cDNA, made by 5'RACE template switching, carried an added universal primer site and UMIs. TCRdb re-called the 5' RACE reads with MiXCR, one entry per CDR3 protein. Of some 320,000 distinct CDR3 sequences listed, around 10% are singletons. Of note for this clonotype: Its antigen remains unknown.

After removal of 3 bases from V and 8 bases from J, the junction contained 4 bases not matched to a gene. The CDR3 length is 14 residues. This sequence originates from a young man who received the YFV17D yellow fever vaccine. The specimen comprised CD4+ T cells sorted from PBMCs, sampled 45 days after the yellow fever booster vaccination. J is TRBJ2-1 and V is TRBV12-3 or TRBV12-4; 10 positions match TRBD2. Written as DNA, the CDR3 is TGTGCCAGCAGTTTGGGACTAGCGCGGGATGAGCAGTTCTTC. It codes for CASSLGLARDEQFF.